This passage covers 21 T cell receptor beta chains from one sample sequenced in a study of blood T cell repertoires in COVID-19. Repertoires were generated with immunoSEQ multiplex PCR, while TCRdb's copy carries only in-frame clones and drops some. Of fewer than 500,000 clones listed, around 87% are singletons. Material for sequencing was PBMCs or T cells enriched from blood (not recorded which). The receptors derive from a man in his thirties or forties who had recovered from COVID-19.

CDR3 bases: TGTGCCAGCAGCCCCCCCAGGGGGCGAAACTGGGGGAATGAGCAGTTCTTC. Protein product: CASSPPRGRNWGNEQFF. The chain employs TRBV14 and TRBJ2-1, with 8 positions matching TRBD1. In germline, CDR1 is SGHDN, CDR2 FVKESK. The CDR3 extends over 17 amino acids. Trimming took 4 bases from V and 7 from J; bases not matched to a gene: 15. The full variable domain, completed using reference TRBV14 and TRBJ2-1, is EAGVTQFPSHSVIEKGQTVTLRCDPISGHDNLYWYRRVMGKEIKFLLHFVKESKQDESGMPNNRFLAERTGGTYSTLKVQPAELEDSGVYFCASSPPRGRNWGNEQFFGPGTRLTVL.

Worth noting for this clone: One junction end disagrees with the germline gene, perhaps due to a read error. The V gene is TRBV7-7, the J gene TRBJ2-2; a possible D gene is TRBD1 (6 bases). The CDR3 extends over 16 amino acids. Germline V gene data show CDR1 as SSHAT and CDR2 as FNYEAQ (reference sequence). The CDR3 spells CASSLDRLSNTGELFF. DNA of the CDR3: TGTGCTAGCAGTCTCGACAGGCTTTCGAACACCGGGGAGCTGTTTTTT.

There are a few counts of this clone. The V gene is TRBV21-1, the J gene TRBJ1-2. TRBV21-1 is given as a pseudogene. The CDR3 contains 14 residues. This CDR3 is CASSKDRVYYGYTF. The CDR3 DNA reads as TGTGCCAGCAGCAAAGACCGGGTCTACTATGGCTACACCTTC.

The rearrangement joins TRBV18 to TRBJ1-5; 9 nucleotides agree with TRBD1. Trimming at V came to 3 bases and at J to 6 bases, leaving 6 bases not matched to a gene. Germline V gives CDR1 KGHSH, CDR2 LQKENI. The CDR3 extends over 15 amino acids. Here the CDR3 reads CASSPETGGGQPQHF. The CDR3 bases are TGTGCCAGCTCACCCGAGACAGGGGGAGGTCAGCCCCAGCATTTT.

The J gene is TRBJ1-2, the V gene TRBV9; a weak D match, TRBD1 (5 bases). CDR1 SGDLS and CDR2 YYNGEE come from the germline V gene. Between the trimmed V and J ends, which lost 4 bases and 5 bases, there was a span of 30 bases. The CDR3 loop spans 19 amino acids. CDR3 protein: CASSLDITPGPRQEYGYTF. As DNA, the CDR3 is TGTGCCAGCAGCTTAGATATAACCCCAGGGCCGAGGCAAGAGTATGGCTACACCTTC.

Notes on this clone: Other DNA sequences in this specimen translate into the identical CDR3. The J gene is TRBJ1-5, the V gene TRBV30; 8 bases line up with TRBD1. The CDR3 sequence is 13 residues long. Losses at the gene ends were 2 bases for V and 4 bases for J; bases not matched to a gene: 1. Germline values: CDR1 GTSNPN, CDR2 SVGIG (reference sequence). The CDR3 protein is CAWSTGGNQPQHF. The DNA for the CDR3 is TGTGCCTGGAGTACAGGGGGGAATCAGCCCCAGCATTTT.

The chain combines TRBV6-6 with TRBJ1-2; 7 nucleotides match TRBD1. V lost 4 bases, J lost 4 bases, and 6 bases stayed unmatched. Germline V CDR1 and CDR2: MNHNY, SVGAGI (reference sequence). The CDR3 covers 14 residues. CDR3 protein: CASSLRGLSYGYTF. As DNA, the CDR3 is TGTGCCAGCAGTTTGAGGGGGCTAAGCTATGGCTACACCTTC.

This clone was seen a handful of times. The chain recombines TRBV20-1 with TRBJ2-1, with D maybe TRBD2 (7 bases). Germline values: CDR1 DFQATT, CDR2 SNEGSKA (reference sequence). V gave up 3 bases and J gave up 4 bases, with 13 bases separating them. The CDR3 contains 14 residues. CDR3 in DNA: TGCAGTGCTAGTTCCCGGGGGGCTTACAATGAGCAGTTCTTC. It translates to CSASSRGAYNEQFF.

The CDR3 loop is CASSTTGRPYEQYF. The CDR3 nucleotides read TGTGCCAGCAGCACCACAGGGAGACCCTACGAGCAGTACTTC. This rearrangement joins TRBV27 to TRBJ2-7; possibly TRBD1 for D (6 bases). Trimming cost V 6 bases and J 2 bases, with 14 bases left between them. Germline V gene sequence: CDR1 MNHEY, CDR2 SMNVEV (reference sequence). The CDR3 runs to 14 residues.

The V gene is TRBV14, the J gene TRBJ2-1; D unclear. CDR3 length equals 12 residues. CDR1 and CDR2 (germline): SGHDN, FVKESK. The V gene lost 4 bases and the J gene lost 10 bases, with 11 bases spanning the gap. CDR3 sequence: CASSPLLIEQFF. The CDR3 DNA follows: TGTGCCAGCAGCCCTCTATTGATCGAGCAGTTCTTC.

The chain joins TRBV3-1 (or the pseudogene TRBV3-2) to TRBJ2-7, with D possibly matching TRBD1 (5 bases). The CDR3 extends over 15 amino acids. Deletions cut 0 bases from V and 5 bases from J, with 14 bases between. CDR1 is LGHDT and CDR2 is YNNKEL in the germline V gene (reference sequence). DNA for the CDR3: TGTGCCAGCAGCCAAGAAGGAGCAGGGCGCGACGAGCAGTACTTC. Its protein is CASSQEGAGRDEQYF.

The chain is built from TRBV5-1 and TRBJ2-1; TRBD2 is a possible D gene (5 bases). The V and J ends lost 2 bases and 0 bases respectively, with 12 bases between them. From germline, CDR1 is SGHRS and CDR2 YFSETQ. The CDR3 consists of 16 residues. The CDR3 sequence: CASSLRGLTSYNEQFF. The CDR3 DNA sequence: TGCGCCAGCAGCTTAAGAGGGCTAACCTCCTACAATGAGCAGTTCTTC. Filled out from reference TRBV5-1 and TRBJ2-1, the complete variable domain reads KAGVTQTPRYLIKTRGQQVTLSCSPISGHRSVSWYQQTPGQGLQFLFEYFSETQRNKGNFPGRFSGRQFSNSRSEMNVSTLELGDSALYLCASSLRGLTSYNEQFFGPGTRLTVL.

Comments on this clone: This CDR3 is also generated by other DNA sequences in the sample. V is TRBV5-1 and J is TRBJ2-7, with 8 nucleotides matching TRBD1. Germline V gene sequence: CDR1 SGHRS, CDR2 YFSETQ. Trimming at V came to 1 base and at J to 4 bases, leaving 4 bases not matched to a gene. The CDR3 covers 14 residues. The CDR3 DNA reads TGCGCCAGCAGCTTGTCAGGGGGCTCGTACGAGCAGTACTTC. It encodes CASSLSGGSYEQYF. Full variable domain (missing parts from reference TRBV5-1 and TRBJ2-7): KAGVTQTPRYLIKTRGQQVTLSCSPISGHRSVSWYQQTPGQGLQFLFEYFSETQRNKGNFPGRFSGRQFSNSRSEMNVSTLELGDSALYLCASSLSGGSYEQYFGPGTRLTVT.

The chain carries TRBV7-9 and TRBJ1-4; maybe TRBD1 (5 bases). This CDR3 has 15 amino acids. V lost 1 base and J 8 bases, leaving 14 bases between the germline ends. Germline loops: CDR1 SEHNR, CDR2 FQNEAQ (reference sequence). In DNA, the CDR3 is TGTGCCAGCAGCTTAGTGGCAGGGCGAGAAGAAAAACTGTTTTTT. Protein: CASSLVAGREEKLFF.

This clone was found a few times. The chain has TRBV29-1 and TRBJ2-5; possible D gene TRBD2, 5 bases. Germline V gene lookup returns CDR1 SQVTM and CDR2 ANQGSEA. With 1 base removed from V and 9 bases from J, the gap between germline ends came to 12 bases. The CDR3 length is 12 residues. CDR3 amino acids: CSVEALQEAQYF. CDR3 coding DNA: TGCAGCGTTGAAGCACTTCAGGAGGCCCAGTACTTC.

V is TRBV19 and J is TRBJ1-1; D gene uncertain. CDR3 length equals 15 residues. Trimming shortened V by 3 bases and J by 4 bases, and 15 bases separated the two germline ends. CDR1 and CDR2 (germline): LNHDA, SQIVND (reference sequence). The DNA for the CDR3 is TGTGCCAGTAGTATCGATGCCTCGGTCGGCACTGAAGCTTTCTTT. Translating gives CASSIDASVGTEAFF.

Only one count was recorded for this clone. The CDR3 protein is CASSYYPTGANTEAFF. CDR3 coding DNA: TGTGCCAGCAGTTACTACCCGACAGGGGCGAACACTGAAGCTTTCTTT. The chain carries TRBV6-5 and TRBJ1-1; TRBD1 agrees at 8 bases. V was pared by 1 base and J by 1 base, with 5 bases of the junction left unmatched. From germline, CDR1 is MNHEY and CDR2 SVGAGI. The CDR3 runs 16 residues.

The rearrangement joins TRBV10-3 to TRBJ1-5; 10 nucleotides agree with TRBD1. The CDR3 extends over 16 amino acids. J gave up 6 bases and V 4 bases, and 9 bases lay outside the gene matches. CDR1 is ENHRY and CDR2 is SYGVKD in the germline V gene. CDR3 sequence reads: CAISVSGTGAGQPQHF. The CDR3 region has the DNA TGTGCCATCAGTGTGTCCGGGACAGGGGCGGGTCAGCCCCAGCATTTT.

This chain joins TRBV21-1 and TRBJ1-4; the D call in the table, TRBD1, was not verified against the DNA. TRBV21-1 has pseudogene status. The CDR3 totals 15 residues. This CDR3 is CASSKGHRVWEKLFF. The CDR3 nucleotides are TGTGCCAGCAGCAAAGGGCACAGGGTGTGGGAAAAACTGTTTTTT.

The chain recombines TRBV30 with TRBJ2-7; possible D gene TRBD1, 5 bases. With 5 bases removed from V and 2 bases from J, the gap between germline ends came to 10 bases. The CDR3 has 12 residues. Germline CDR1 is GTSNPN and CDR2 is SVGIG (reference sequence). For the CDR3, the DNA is TGTGCCTGGCGACAGTCCCCCTACGAGCAGTACTTC. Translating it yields CAWRQSPYEQYF.

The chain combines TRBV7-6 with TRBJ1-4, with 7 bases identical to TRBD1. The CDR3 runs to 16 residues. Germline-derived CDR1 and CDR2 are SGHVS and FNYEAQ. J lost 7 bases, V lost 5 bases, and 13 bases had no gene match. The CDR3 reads CASSLLGGVSGEKLFF. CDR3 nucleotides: TGTGCCAGCAGCCTATTAGGGGGCGTATCAGGTGAAAAACTGTTTTTT.